This T cell receptor beta chain was identified in a study of shared clonotypes between healthy human individuals. After removal of 0 bases from V and 4 bases from J, the junction contained 5 bases not matched to a gene. The CDR3 length is 15 residues. CDR1 and CDR2 (germline): LNHNV, YYDKDF (reference sequence). Terminally differentiated effector memory CD45RA+ cells were excluded by CCR7 positive selection of CD45RO-negative cells. Authors' data handling: Filtering was not the same, since immunoSEQ gave junction-only sequences without quality scores. This table comes from immunoSEQ multiplex PCR, and its TCRdb copy is limited to in-frame clones, with some not included. V, J and clone size were drawn from that table, and D and trimming were deduced from the DNA. The sample has 750,000 to 1,000,000 clones; around 93% are singletons.

Source material: naive CD8+ T cells sorted from blood. The rearrangement uses TRBV15 and TRBJ2-7; TRBD1 matches 8 bases. The sequence was obtained from a man aged 30 to 45 in good health. In nucleotides, the CDR3 is TGTGCCACCAGCAGAGATGGCCAGGGGGCTTACGAGCAGTACTTC. Translated: CATSRDGQGAYEQYF.